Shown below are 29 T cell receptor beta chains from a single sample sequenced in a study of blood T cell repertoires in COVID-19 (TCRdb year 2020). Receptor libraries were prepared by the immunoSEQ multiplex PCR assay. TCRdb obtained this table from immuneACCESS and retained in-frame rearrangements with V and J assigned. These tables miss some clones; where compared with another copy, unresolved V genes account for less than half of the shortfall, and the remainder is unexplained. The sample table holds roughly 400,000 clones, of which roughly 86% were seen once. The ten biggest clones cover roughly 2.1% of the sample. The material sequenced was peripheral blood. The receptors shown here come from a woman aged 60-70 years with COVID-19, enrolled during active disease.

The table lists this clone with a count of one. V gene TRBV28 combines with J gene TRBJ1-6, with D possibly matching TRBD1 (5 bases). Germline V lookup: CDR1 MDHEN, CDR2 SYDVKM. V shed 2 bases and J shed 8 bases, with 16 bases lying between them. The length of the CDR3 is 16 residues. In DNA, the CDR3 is TGTGCCAGCAGTTTAGGCTCCAGGGCTGCGGATTCACCCCTCCACTTT. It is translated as CASSLGSRAADSPLHF.

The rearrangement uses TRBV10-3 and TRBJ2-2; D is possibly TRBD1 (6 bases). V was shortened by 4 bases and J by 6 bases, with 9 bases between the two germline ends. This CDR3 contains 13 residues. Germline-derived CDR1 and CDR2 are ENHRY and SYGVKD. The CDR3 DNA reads TGTGCCATCAGTGGGGGACAAGCCGGGGAGCTGTTTTTT. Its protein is CAISGGQAGELFF.

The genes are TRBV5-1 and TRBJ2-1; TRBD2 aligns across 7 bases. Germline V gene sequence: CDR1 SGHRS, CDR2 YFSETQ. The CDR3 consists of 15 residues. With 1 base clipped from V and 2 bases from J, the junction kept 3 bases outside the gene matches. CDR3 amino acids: CASSLMAGAYNEQFF. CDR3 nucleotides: TGCGCCAGCAGCTTGATGGCGGGGGCCTACAATGAGCAGTTCTTC.

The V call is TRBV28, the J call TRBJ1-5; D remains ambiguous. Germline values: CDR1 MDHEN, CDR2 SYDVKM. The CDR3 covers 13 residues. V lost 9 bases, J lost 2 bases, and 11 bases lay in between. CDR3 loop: CASRRLGNQPQHF. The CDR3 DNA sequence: TGTGCCAGTCGCCGCTTAGGCAATCAGCCCCAGCATTTT.

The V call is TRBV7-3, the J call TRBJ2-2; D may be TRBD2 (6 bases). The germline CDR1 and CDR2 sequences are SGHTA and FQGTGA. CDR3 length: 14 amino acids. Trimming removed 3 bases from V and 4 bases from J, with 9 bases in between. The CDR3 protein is CASSFGTGTGELFF. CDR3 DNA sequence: TGTGCCAGCAGCTTCGGGACTGGCACCGGGGAGCTGTTTTTT.

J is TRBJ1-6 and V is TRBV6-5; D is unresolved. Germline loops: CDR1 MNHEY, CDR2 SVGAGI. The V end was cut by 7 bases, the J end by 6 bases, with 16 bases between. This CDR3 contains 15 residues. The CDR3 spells CASTRFSSPNSPLHF. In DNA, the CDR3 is TGTGCCAGCACGCGATTTTCGAGCCCTAATTCACCCCTCCACTTT.

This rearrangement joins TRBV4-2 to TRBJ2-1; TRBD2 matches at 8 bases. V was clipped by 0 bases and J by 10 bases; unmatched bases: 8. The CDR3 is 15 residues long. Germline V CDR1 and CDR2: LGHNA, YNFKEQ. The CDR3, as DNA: TGTGCCAGCAGCCAAGAAACCGGGGGGGCCGGGGAGCAGTTCTTC. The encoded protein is CASSQETGGAGEQFF.

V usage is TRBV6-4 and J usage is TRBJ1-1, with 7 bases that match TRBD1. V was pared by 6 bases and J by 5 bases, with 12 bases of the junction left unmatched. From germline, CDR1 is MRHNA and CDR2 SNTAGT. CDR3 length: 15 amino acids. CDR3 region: CASRPATGLGTEAFF. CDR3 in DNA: TGTGCCAGCAGACCCGCGACAGGGTTAGGGACTGAAGCTTTCTTT.

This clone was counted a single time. The CDR3 DNA reads as TGTGCCAGCACCGAAACCGACAGGGGGTTTCAGCCCCAGCATTTT. Translated, it gives CASTETDRGFQPQHF. The chain employs TRBV2 and TRBJ1-5, with 9 bases matching TRBD1. CDR1 SNHLY and CDR2 FYNNEI come from the germline V gene. V trimming: 7 bases; J trimming: 6 bases; junction bases outside the gene matches: 10. CDR3 size: 15 residues.

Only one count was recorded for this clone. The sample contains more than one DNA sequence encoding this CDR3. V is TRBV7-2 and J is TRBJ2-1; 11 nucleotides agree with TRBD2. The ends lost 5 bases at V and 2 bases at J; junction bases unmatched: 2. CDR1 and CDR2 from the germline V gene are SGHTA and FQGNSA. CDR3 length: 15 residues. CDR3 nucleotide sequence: TGTGCCAGCAGCAGTAGCGGGGGGGCCTACAATGAGCAGTTCTTC. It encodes CASSSSGGAYNEQFF.

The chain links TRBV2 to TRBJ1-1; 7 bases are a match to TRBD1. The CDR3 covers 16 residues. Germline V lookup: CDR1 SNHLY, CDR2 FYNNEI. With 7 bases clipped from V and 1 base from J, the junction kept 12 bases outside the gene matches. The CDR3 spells CASTGPSRGKNTEAFF. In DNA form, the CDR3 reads TGTGCCAGCACCGGGCCCTCCAGGGGGAAGAACACTGAAGCTTTCTTT.

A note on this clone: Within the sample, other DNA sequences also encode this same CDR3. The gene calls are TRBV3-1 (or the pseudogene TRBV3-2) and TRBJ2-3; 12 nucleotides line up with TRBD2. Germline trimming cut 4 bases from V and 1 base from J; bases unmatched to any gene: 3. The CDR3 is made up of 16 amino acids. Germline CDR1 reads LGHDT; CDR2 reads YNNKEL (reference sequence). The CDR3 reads CASSPRTSGGTDTQYF. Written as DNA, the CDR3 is TGTGCCAGCAGCCCTCGGACTAGCGGGGGCACAGATACGCAGTATTTT.

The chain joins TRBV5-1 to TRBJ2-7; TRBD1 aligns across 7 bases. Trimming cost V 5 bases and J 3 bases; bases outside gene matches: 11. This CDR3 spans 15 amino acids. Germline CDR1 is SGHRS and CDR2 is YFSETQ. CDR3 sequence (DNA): TGCGCCAGCAGACCGGGGACAGCCAACCACTACGAGCAGTACTTC. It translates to CASRPGTANHYEQYF.

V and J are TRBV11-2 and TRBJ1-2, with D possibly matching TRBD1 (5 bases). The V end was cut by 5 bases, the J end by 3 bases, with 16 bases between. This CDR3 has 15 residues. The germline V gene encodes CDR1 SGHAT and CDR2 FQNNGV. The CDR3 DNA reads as TGTGCCAGCAGCCCGTTCCTTGGAGGGGACTATGGCTACACCTTC. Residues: CASSPFLGGDYGYTF.

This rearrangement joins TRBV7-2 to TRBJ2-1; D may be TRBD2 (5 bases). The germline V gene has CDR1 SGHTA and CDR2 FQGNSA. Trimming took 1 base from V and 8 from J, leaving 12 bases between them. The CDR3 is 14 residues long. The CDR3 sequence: CASSLGTPGDEQFF. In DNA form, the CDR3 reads TGTGCCAGCAGCTTAGGGACCCCCGGGGATGAGCAGTTCTTC.

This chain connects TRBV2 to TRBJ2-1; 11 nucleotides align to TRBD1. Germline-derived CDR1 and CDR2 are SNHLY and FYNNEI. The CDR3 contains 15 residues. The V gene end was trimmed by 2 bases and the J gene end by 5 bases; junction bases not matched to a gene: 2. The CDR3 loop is CASSEPGQGDNEQFF. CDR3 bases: TGTGCCAGCAGTGAACCGGGACAGGGGGACAATGAGCAGTTCTTC. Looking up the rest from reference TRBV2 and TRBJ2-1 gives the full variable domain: EPEVTQTPSHQVTQMGQEVILRCVPISNHLYFYWYRQILGQKVEFLVSFYNNEISEKSEIFDDQFSVERPDGSNFTLKIRSTKLEDSAMYFCASSEPGQGDNEQFFGPGTRLTVL.

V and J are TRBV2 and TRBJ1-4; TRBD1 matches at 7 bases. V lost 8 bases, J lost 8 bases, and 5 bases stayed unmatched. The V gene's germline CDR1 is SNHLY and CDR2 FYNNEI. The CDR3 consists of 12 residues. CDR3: CASDRVREKLFF. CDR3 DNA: TGTGCCAGCGACAGGGTGCGGGAAAAACTGTTTTTT.

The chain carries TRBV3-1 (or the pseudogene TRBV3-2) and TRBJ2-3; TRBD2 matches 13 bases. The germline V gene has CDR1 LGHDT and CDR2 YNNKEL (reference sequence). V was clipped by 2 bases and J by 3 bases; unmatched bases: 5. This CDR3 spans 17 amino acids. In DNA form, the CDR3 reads TGTGCCAGCAGCCAATTGGGGGGACTAGCGGGGACAGATACGCAGTATTTT. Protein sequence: CASSQLGGLAGTDTQYF.

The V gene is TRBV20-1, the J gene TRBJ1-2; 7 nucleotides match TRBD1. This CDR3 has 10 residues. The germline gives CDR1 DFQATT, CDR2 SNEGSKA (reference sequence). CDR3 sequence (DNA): TGCGGACAGGCTAACTATGGCTACACCTTC. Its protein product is CGQANYGYTF.

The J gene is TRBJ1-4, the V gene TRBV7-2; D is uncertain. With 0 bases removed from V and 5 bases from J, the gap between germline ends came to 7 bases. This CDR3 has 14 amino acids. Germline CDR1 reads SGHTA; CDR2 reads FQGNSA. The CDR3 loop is CASSLAGWNEKLFF. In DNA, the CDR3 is TGTGCCAGCAGCTTAGCTGGCTGGAATGAAAAACTGTTTTTT.

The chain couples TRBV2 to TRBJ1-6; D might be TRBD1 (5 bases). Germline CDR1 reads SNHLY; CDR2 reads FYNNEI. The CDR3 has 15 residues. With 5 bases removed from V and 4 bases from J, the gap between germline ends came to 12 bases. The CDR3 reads CASSPDGGYNSPLHF. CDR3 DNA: TGTGCCAGCAGTCCTGACGGGGGGTATAATTCACCCCTCCACTTT.

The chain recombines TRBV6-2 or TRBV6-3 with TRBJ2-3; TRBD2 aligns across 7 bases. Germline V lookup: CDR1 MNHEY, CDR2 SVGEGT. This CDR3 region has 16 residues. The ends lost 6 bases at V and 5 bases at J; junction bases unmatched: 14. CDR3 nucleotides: TGTGCCAGCAGCCGGCGGCTAGCGGCCACTGGAGATACGCAGTATTTT. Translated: CASSRRLAATGDTQYF.

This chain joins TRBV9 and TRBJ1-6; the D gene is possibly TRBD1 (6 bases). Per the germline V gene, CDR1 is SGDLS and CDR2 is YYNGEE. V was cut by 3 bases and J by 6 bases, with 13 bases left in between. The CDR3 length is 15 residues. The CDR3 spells CASSAADRFNSPLHF. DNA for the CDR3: TGTGCCAGCAGCGCGGCCGACAGGTTTAATTCACCCCTCCACTTT.

CDR3 sequence (DNA): TGTGCCACCAGCAGAGATTTCGATTCGGGCGAGCAGTACTTC. Translation: CATSRDFDSGEQYF. The chain employs TRBV15 and TRBJ2-7; D gene uncertain. This CDR3 spans 14 amino acids. The germline V and J ends were trimmed by 0 bases and 6 bases, with 12 bases remaining between them. From germline, CDR1 is LNHNV and CDR2 YYDKDF (reference sequence).

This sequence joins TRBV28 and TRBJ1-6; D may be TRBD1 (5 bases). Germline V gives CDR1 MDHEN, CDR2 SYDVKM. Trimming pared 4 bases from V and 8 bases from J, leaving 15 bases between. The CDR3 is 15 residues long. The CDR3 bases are TGTGCCAGCAGTTCCGCGGGGCAGGGCGATTCACCCCTCCACTTT. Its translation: CASSSAGQGDSPLHF.

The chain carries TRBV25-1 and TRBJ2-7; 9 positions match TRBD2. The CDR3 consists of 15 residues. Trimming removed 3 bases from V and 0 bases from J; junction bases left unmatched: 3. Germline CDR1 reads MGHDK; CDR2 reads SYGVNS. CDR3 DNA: TGTGCCAGCAGTGACGAGCGGGGGGCCTCCTACGAGCAGTACTTC. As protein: CASSDERGASYEQYF.

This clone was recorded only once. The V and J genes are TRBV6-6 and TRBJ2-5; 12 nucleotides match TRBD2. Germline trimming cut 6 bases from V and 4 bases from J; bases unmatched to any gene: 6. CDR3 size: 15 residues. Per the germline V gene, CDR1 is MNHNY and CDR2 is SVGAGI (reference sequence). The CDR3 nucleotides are TGTGCCAGCAGGCCTGGACTAGCGGGGATAGAGACCCAGTACTTC. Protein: CASRPGLAGIETQYF.

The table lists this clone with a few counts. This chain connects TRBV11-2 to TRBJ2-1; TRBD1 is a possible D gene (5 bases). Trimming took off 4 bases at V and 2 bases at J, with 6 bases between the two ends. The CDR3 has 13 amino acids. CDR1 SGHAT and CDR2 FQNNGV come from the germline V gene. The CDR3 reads CASSSGTYNEQFF. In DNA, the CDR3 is TGTGCCAGCAGCTCAGGGACCTACAATGAGCAGTTCTTC. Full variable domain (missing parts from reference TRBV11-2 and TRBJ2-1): EAGVAQSPRYKIIEKRQSVAFWCNPISGHATLYWYQQILGQGPKLLIQFQNNGVVDDSQLPKDRFSAERLKGVDSTLKIQPAKLEDSAVYLCASSSGTYNEQFFGPGTRLTVL.

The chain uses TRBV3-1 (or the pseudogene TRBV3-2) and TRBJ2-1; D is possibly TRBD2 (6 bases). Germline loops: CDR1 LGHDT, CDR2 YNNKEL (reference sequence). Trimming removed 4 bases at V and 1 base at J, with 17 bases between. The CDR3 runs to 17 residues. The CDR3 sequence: CASSPSGGSRSYNEQFF. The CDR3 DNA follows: TGTGCCAGCAGCCCCTCTGGGGGGAGCCGGTCCTACAATGAGCAGTTCTTC.